This is a list of T cell receptor beta chains from one sample in a study of blood T cell repertoires in COVID-19. Measured with immunoSEQ multiplex PCR; TCRdb has only the in-frame clones, and not every one. The table has more than 300,000 clones, around 82% seen once; the top ten hold around 1.2%. Sequenced sample: peripheral blood. Source of these receptors: a woman aged 45-59 years with acute or convalescent COVID-19. Both conserved end residues are part of each CDR3. The D gene is left open where the match is weak. Some rows have no size entry. The others give once, few or many, or a class for an expanded clone.

d_call j_call clone_size v_call cdr3_nt cdr3_aa
TRBD1 TRBJ2-5 NA TRBV5-1 TGCGCCAGCAGCTTGGACAGGGGCGGTGAGGACTTC CASSLDRGGEDF
NA TRBJ1-2 NA TRBV29-1 TGCAGCGCCTCTAGAGTCCCTCCTGTGTACACCTTC CSASRVPPVYTF
NA TRBJ1-1 NA TRBV6-5 TGTGCCAGCAGTTACGGCGTGGAGACTGAAGCTTTCTTT CASSYGVETEAFF
NA TRBJ2-5 NA TRBV5-5 TGTGCCAGCAGCTTTATCCCTACGACAGTTACGGAGACCCAGTACTTC CASSFIPTTVTETQYF
TRBD1 TRBJ1-2 NA TRBV6-1 TGTGCCAGCAGTGAACCCTCTACCTTCACAGGACAGGGGAATGGCTACACCTTC CASSEPSTFTGQGNGYTF
TRBD1 TRBJ2-1 NA TRBV9 TGTGCCAGCAGCCCACATGGACAGGGCTACAATGAGCAGTTCTTC CASSPHGQGYNEQFF
NA TRBJ1-1 NA TRBV5-1 TGCGCCAGCAGCCCTAATACGCTGAACACTGAAGCTTTCTTT CASSPNTLNTEAFF
TRBD1 TRBJ1-1 NA TRBV24-1 TGTGCCACCAGTGAGCCGGGGACAGGGGGCGCGGGAACCACTGAAGCTTTCTTT CATSEPGTGGAGTTEAFF
TRBD2 TRBJ2-1 NA TRBV5-1 TGCGCCAGCAGCTTGGGATCGGGGGGGCTCAATGAGCAGTTCTTC CASSLGSGGLNEQFF
NA TRBJ1-1 once TRBV5-1 TGCGCCAGCAGCAAGGAGGAAGGCATGAACACTGAAGCTTTCTTT CASSKEEGMNTEAFF
TRBD1 TRBJ1-6 NA TRBV7-2 TGTGCCAGCAGCTTCGGACAGGGTAATTCACCCCTCCACTTT CASSFGQGNSPLHF
TRBD2 TRBJ2-2 NA TRBV23-1 TGCGCCAGCAAAGGACTAGCGGGAGCCTCAGGGGAGCTGTTTTTT CASKGLAGASGELFF
NA TRBJ1-1 NA TRBV29-1 TGCAGCGTTGTGCGCACTGAAGCTTTCTTT CSVVRTEAFF
TRBD2 TRBJ2-1 once TRBV7-2 TGTGCCAGCAGCTTAGATCATTCGCGGGGGGGCGACAATGAGCAGTTCTTC CASSLDHSRGGDNEQFF
NA TRBJ2-4 NA TRBV21-1 TGTGCCAGCACTAAGATGTCCAGGGTAGCCAAAAACATTCAGTACTTC CASTKMSRVAKNIQYF
NA TRBJ2-1 few TRBV2 TGTGCCAGCAGCGGGTACAATGAGCAGTTCTTC CASSGYNEQFF
NA TRBJ2-1 NA TRBV21-1 TGTGCCAGCAGCGTCCGACTAGCCAATGAGCAGTTCTTC CASSVRLANEQFF
NA TRBJ1-5 NA TRBV5-4 TGTGCCAGCAGCTTGGACGCAGGGATAGAACATTTT CASSLDAGIEHF
TRBD1 TRBJ2-3 NA TRBV9 TGTGCCAGCAGCGCCAGACAGGGGAGCACAGATACGCAGTATTTT CASSARQGSTDTQYF
TRBD2 TRBJ2-3 NA TRBV7-8 TGTGCCAGCAGCTTGACTAGCGGGGGGGCAGGGGATACGCAGTATTTT CASSLTSGGAGDTQYF
NA TRBJ2-1 NA TRBV20-1 TGCAGTGCTCCGTCTACGTCTGAGCAGTTCTTC CSAPSTSEQFF
NA TRBJ2-7 NA TRBV29-1 TGCAGCGTTGAACCCCCAGGGGTCTACGAGCAGTACTTC CSVEPPGVYEQYF
TRBD1 TRBJ2-7 NA TRBV6-6 TGTGCCAGCAGCCGTGGACAGGGGGCCCACGAGCAGTACTTC CASSRGQGAHEQYF
TRBD1 TRBJ2-1 once TRBV27 TGTGCCAGCAAACTCCACGGGACAGGCCCCTCCTACAATGAGCAGTTCTTC CASKLHGTGPSYNEQFF
NA TRBJ1-1 NA TRBV6-4 TGTGCCAGCAGTCCCCAAATGAACACTGAAGCTTTCTTT CASSPQMNTEAFF
NA TRBJ1-4 NA TRBV19 TGTGCCAGTAGTATAGTCGACAGTTATAATGAAAAACTGTTTTTT CASSIVDSYNEKLFF
NA TRBJ1-5 NA TRBV12-3/TRBV12-4 TGTGCCAGCAGTTATGGAGGACAGCCCCAGCATTTT CASSYGGQPQHF
TRBD1 TRBJ1-5 NA TRBV28 TGTGCCAGCAGACCTCCGACAGGGGGCTCCAATCAGCCCCAGCATTTT CASRPPTGGSNQPQHF
TRBD2 TRBJ2-7 NA TRBV9 TGTGCCAGCAGCGTAGCTGGGGGGGGTATCTACGAGCAGTACTTC CASSVAGGGIYEQYF
TRBD1 TRBJ2-2 NA TRBV28 TGTGCCAGCGGAAGGGGACAGGGGGCCACCGGGGAGCTGTTTTTT CASGRGQGATGELFF
TRBD1 TRBJ2-7 NA TRBV27 TGTGCCAGCAGTTTCCGGGACAGGGAAGGCGACGAGCAGTACTTC CASSFRDREGDEQYF
NA TRBJ2-7 NA TRBV18 TGTGCCAGCTCTCCCCAGGGGAACCACGAGCAGTACTTC CASSPQGNHEQYF
TRBD2 TRBJ2-2 few TRBV11-3 TGTGCCAGCAGCTCGTCCGGGACTAGCTTAAACACCGGGGAGCTGTTTTTT CASSSSGTSLNTGELFF
NA TRBJ1-5 once TRBV6-5 TGTGCCAGCAGTTATTCAGTCAATCAGCCCCAGCATTTT CASSYSVNQPQHF
NA TRBJ2-5 NA TRBV7-2 TGTGCCAGCAGCTTAGTTAGCGGCGAGACCCAGTACTTC CASSLVSGETQYF
TRBD1 TRBJ2-3 NA TRBV5-1 TGCGCCACCGGGACAGTAGGCACAGATACGCAGTATTTT CATGTVGTDTQYF
TRBD1 TRBJ2-7 NA TRBV6-2/TRBV6-3 TGTGCCAGCAGCCGCGGACAGGGGGCGGGCCAGTACTTC CASSRGQGAGQYF
TRBD1 TRBJ1-4 NA TRBV5-5 TGTGCCAGCAGCACCGGGACAGGGGATGAAAAACTGTTTTTT CASSTGTGDEKLFF
NA TRBJ1-3 NA TRBV11-1 TGTGCCAGCAGCTCACTCGGGACCATATATTTT CASSSLGTIYF